A selection of T cell receptor beta chains follows, all from one sample in a study of preoperative IRX-2 immunotherapy in early breast cancer. Measured with immunoSEQ multiplex PCR; TCRdb has only the in-frame clones, and not every one. The sample holds about 23,000 clones, roughly 95% seen once. Sequencing was performed on tumor tissue, taken after IRX-2 immunotherapy. These receptors all stem from a human donor with breast cancer. Each CDR3 is given with its conserved first and last residue. The order of the fields is J gene, D gene, clone size, V gene, CDR3 protein, CDR3 DNA. The D gene is left open where the match is weak. The size entry is marked missing in some rows and otherwise reads once, few, many or a size class.

TRBJ2-3,-,-,TRBV30,CAWNTDTQYF,TGTGCCTGGAACACAGATACGCAGTATTTT
TRBJ2-7,-,-,TRBV5-1,CASSFGYEQYF,TGCGCCAGCAGCTTTGGCTACGAGCAGTACTTC
TRBJ1-2,TRBD1,-,TRBV5-8,CASSFRQGANYGYTF,TGTGCCAGCAGCTTTAGGCAGGGGGCCAACTATGGCTACACCTTC
TRBJ1-4,TRBD1,-,TRBV5-1,CASRQTGPRGKLFF,TGCGCCAGCAGACAGACAGGGCCGCGAGGAAAACTGTTTTTT
TRBJ2-7,-,-,TRBV30,CAWEGGSSYEQYF,TGTGCCTGGGAAGGGGGGAGCTCCTACGAGCAGTACTTC
TRBJ1-5,-,-,TRBV28,CASTLGGQLNQPQHF,TGTGCCAGCACCCTGGGGGGGCAGCTCAATCAGCCCCAGCATTTT
TRBJ1-3,-,-,TRBV27,CASSLSERPSGNTIYF,TGTGCCAGCAGTTTATCCGAGCGCCCTTCTGGAAACACCATATATTTT
TRBJ2-7,-,-,TRBV19,CASSIRTDSYEQYF,TGTGCCAGTAGTATACGGACAGACTCCTACGAGCAGTACTTC
TRBJ2-2,TRBD2,-,TRBV5-3,CARNRTWGGRATGELFF,TGTGCCAGAAACCGAACGTGGGGCGGGAGGGCCACCGGGGAGCTGTTTTTT
TRBJ2-7,TRBD2,-,TRBV29-1,CSYVGGTSGAYEQYF,TGCAGCTACGTGGGGGGGACTAGCGGGGCCTACGAGCAGTACTTC
TRBJ1-1,-,-,TRBV19,CASSRRGGNTEAFF,TGTGCCAGTAGTAGAAGGGGGGGGAACACTGAAGCTTTCTTT
TRBJ1-4,-,-,TRBV28,CASSLPGSGIVSEKLFF,TGTGCCAGCAGTTTACCGGGCAGCGGAATCGTAAGCGAAAAACTGTTTTTT
TRBJ1-2,-,-,TRBV6-5,CASSYRFPKDNYGYTF,TGTGCCAGCAGTTACAGGTTTCCTAAAGATAACTATGGCTACACCTTC
TRBJ1-5,-,once,TRBV2,CASREAEIQPQHF,TGTGCCAGCAGGGAAGCTGAAATTCAGCCCCAGCATTTT
TRBJ2-7,TRBD1,-,TRBV19,CASSRTTGLEQYF,TGTGCCAGTAGTCGAACGACAGGGTTAGAGCAGTACTTC
TRBJ2-1,-,-,TRBV30,CAWEGTGIHTEQFF,TGTGCCTGGGAGGGTACGGGAATCCACACTGAGCAGTTCTTC
TRBJ1-1,-,-,TRBV7-9,CASSLSGNTEAFF,TGTGCCAGCAGCCTGTCGGGGAACACTGAAGCTTTCTTT
TRBJ1-6,-,-,TRBV19,CASSSPHRGGFVTPLHF,TGTGCCAGTAGTTCACCTCATCGGGGGGGGTTTGTAACACCCCTCCACTTT
TRBJ2-7,-,-,TRBV11-2,CASSLSVPGSEQYF,TGTGCCAGCAGCCTTTCCGTACCAGGTTCCGAGCAGTACTTC
TRBJ2-1,TRBD2,-,TRBV5-1,CASSPGLAGDNWLNEQFF,TGCGCCAGCAGCCCGGGACTAGCGGGAGATAATTGGTTGAATGAGCAGTTCTTC
TRBJ1-5,-,few,TRBV5-6,CASSSSGSNQPQHF,TGTGCCAGCAGCTCCTCCGGGTCCAATCAGCCCCAGCATTTT
TRBJ1-6,-,once,TRBV7-9,CASSLWGGDNSPLHF,TGTGCCAGCAGCTTATGGGGCGGGGACAATTCACCCCTCCACTTT
TRBJ2-1,-,-,TRBV5-4,CASSLHGVGKGNEQFF,TGTGCCAGCAGCCTCCACGGCGTAGGGAAGGGCAATGAGCAGTTCTTC
TRBJ2-1,-,-,TRBV19,CASSADDRTNEQFF,TGTGCCAGTAGCGCCGACGACAGGACCAATGAGCAGTTCTTC
TRBJ2-7,-,-,TRBV28,CASSFSGSIYEQYF,TGTGCCAGCAGTTTTTCCGGTAGTATCTACGAGCAGTACTTC
TRBJ2-7,-,-,TRBV2,CASSSLGLSSYEQYF,TGTGCCAGCAGTTCCCTCGGGCTTAGCTCCTACGAGCAGTACTTC
TRBJ2-1,TRBD1,-,TRBV19,CASSIAGTGGISEQFF,TGTGCCAGTAGTATAGCAGGGACAGGGGGTATAAGTGAGCAGTTCTTC
TRBJ1-1,TRBD1,-,TRBV10-3,CAISRQGANTEAFF,TGTGCCATCAGCCGGCAGGGGGCGAACACTGAAGCTTTCTTT
TRBJ2-3,TRBD2,-,TRBV19,CASSPAGILAGGQSTQYF,TGTGCCAGTAGTCCCGCCGGGATTTTAGCGGGGGGCCAGAGTACGCAGTATTTT
TRBJ2-5,TRBD2,-,TRBV5-6,CASNLAGVGETQYF,TGTGCCAGCAACCTAGCGGGAGTGGGAGAGACCCAGTACTTC
TRBJ1-1,TRBD1,-,TRBV28,CASSLGDSLNTEAFF,TGTGCCAGCAGTTTAGGGGACAGCCTGAACACTGAAGCTTTCTTT
TRBJ2-3,-,-,TRBV29-1,CSAQEGWGPDTQYF,TGCAGCGCCCAGGAGGGTTGGGGTCCAGATACGCAGTATTTT
TRBJ1-2,-,-,TRBV13,CASNPGHSRYGYTF,TGTGCCAGCAACCCGGGACATTCGAGATATGGCTACACCTTC
TRBJ2-2,-,-,TRBV13,CASSSYFRGRRTGELFF,TGTGCCAGCAGCTCCTATTTCAGGGGGAGGAGGACCGGGGAGCTGTTTTTT
TRBJ2-7,-,-,TRBV4-1,CASSPATVSHEQYF,TGCGCCAGCAGCCCCGCGACAGTGTCCCACGAGCAGTACTTC